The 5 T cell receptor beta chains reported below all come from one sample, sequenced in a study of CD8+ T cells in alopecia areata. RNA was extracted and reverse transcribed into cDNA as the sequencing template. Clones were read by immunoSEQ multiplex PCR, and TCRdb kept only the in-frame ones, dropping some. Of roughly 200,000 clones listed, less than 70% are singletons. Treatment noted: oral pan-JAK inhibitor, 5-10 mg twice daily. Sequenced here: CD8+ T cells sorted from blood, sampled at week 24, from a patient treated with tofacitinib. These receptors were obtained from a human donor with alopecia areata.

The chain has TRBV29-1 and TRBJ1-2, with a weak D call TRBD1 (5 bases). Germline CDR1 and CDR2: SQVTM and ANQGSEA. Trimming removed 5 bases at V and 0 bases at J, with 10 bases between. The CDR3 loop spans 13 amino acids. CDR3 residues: CSVKDTSNYGYTF. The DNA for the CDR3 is TGCAGCGTTAAGGACACCTCTAACTATGGCTACACCTTC. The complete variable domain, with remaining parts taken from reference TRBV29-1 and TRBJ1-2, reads SAVISQKPSRDICQRGTSLTIQCQVDSQVTMMFWYRQQPGQSLTLIATANQGSEATYESGFVIDKFPISRPNLTFSTLTVSNMSPEDSSIYLCSVKDTSNYGYTFGSGTRLTVV.

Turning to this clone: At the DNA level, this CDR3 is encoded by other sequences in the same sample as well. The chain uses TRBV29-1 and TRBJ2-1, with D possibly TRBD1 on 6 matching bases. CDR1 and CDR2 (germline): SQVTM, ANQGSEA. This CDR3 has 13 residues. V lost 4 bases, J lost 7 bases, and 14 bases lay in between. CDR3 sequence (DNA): TGCAGCGTTGGGGGCGGACAGACTAATGAGCAGTTCTTC. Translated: CSVGGGQTNEQFF.

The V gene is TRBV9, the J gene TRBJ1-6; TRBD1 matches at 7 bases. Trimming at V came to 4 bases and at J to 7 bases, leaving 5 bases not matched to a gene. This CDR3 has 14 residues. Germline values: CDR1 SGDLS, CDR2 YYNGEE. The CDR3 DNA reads TGTGCCAGCAGCCTTACAGGGGTAAATTCACCCCTCCACTTT. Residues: CASSLTGVNSPLHF.

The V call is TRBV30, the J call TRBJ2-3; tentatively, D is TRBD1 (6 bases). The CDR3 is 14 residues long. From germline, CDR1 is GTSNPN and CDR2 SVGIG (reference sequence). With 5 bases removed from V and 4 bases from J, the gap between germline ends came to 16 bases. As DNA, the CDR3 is TGTGCCTGGCGAGTGGGGCAGGGGTCAGATACGCAGTATTTT. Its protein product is CAWRVGQGSDTQYF.

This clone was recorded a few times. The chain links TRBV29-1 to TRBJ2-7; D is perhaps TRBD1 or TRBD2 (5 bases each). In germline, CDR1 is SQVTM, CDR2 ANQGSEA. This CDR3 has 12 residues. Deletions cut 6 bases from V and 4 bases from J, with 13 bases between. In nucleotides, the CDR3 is TGCAGCGTCCTACTAGGGGCTTACGAGCAGTACTTC. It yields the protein CSVLLGAYEQYF.